This TCR beta chain was identified in a study of graft-versus-host responses after intestinal transplantation. Of note for this clone: Its target is unknown.

Trimming cost V 4 bases and J 2 bases, with 17 bases left between them. Germline V lookup: CDR1 SGHNT, CDR2 YYREEE (reference sequence). This CDR3 is built from 16 residues. TCRdb's copy holds only in-frame clones and misses some; the assay was immunoSEQ multiplex PCR. The sample carries 80,000 to 100,000 clones, roughly 92% recorded once. Material: unstimulated CD8+ T cells sorted from spleen or lymph node cells, obtained before transplant. This chain links TRBV5-4 with TRBJ2-3; possible D gene TRBD1, 6 bases. The TCR sequence derives from a human donor who was the organ donor for an intestinal transplant. Written as DNA, the CDR3 is TGTGCCAGCAGCCGGTGGTACTGGGACACCACAGATACGCAGTATTTT. Amino acids: CASSRWYWDTTDTQYF. Full variable domain (outside the CDR3, taken from reference TRBV5-4 and TRBJ2-3): ETGVTQSPTHLIKTRGQQVTLRCSSQSGHNTVSWYQQALGQGPQFIFQYYREEENGRGNFPPRFSGLQFPNYSSELNVNALELDDSALYLCASSRWYWDTTDTQYFGPGTRLTVL.